The present T cell receptor beta chain was sequenced within a study of OX40 agonist ivuxolimab in advanced cancers. Sequencing used immunoSEQ multiplex PCR; TCRdb keeps in-frame clones, though not all of them. Seen here are around 68,000 clones, approximately 86% observed once, and the top ten hold around 1.9%. The source was CD4+ or CD8+ T cells sorted from blood, collected in a trial of the OX40 agonist ivuxolimab. This clonotype originated in an adult with an advanced solid tumor such as melanoma, head and neck, liver or kidney cancer.

The CDR3 DNA is TGTGCCAGCTCACCACTACAGGGGGGGACTGAAGCTTTCTTT. As protein: CASSPLQGGTEAFF. The chain is built from TRBV18 and TRBJ1-1, with TRBD1 matching 8 bases. V shed 1 base and J 5 bases; nucleotides not matched to a gene: 3. This CDR3 has 14 amino acids. In germline, CDR1 is KGHSH, CDR2 LQKENI.